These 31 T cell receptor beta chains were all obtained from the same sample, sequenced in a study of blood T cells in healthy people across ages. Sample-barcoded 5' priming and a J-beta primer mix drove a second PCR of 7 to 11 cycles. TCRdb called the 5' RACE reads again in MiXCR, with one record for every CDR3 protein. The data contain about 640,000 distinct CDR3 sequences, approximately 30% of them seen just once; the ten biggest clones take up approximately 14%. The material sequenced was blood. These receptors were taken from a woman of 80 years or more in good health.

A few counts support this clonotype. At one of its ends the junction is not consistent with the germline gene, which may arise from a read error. This CDR3 reads CASSSANSPPHF. The CDR3 nucleotides are TGTGCCAGCAGTTCCGCCAATTCACCCCCCCACTTT. The rearrangement joins TRBV6-6 to TRBJ1-6; the D is unclear. Germline loops: CDR1 MNHNY, CDR2 SVGAGI (reference sequence). The CDR3 spans 12 residues.

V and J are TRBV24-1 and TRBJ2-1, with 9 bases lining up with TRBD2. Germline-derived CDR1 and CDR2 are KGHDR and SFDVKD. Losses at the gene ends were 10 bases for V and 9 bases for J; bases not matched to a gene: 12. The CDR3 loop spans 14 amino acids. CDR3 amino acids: CATQPGLATSEQFF. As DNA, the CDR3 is TGTGCCACACAACCGGGACTAGCAACCAGTGAGCAGTTCTTC.

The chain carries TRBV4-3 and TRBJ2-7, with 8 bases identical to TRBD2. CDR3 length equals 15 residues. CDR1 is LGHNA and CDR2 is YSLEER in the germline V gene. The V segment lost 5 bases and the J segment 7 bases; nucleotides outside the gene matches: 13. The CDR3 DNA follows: TGCGCCAGCAGCATCACTAGCGGAGGATTCAATGAGCAGTACTTC. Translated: CASSITSGGFNEQYF.

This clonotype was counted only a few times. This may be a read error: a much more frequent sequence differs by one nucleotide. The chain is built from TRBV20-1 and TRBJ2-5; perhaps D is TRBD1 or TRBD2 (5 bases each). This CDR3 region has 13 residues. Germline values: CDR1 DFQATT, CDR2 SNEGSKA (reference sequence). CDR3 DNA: TGCAGGGGGTCCGGGACCGCGGGTGATGAGCAGTACTTC. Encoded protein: CRGSGTAGDEQYF.

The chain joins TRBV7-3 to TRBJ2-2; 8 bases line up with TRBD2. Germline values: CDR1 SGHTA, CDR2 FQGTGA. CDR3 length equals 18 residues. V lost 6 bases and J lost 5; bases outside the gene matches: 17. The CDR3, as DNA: TGTGCCAGCAGTTACGAGGCCCTAAGCGGGGGTACGACCGGGGAGCTGTTTTTT. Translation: CASSYEALSGGTTGELFF. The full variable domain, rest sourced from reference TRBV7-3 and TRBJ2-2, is GAGVSQTPSNKVTEKGKYVELRCDPISGHTALYWYRQSLGQGPEFLIYFQGTGAADDSGLPNDRFFAVRPEGSVSTLKIQRTERGDSAVYLCASSYEALSGGTTGELFFGEGSRLTVL.

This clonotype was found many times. The CDR3: CASSSGLQGREETQYF. CDR3 sequence (DNA): TGTGCCAGCAGCTCCGGACTTCAGGGTAGGGAAGAGACCCAGTACTTC. The V call is TRBV7-2, the J call TRBJ2-5; TRBD1 or TRBD2 may be the D gene (5 bases each). This CDR3 has 16 residues. Trimming removed 4 bases at V and 3 bases at J, with 18 bases between. In germline, CDR1 is SGHTA, CDR2 FQGNSA.

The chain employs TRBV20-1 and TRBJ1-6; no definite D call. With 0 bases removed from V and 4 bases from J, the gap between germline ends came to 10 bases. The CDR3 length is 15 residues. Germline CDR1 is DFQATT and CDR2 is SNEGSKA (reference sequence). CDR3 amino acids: CSARDSGAYNSPLHF. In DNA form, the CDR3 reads TGCAGTGCTAGAGATTCCGGAGCGTATAATTCACCCCTCCACTTT.

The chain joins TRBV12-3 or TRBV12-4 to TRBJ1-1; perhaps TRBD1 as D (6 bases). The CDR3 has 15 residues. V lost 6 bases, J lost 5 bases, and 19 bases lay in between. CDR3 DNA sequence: TGTGCCAGCAGGGGGGACACCCTAGCAAGGACTGAAGCTTTCTTT. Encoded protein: CASRGDTLARTEAFF.

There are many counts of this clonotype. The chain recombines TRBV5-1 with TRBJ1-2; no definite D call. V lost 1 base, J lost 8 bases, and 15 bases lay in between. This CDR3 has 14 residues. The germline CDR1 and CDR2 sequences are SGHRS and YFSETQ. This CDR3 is CASSLTIEKMGYTF. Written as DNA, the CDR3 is TGCGCCAGCAGCTTGACAATAGAAAAAATGGGCTACACCTTC.

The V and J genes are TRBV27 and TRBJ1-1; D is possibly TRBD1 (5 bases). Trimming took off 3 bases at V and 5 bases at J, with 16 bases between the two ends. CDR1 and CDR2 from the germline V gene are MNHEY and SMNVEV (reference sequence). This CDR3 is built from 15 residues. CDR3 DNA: TGTGCCAGCAGTTTTCTGGGGCATGGTGGGACTGAAGCTTTCTTT. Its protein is CASSFLGHGGTEAFF.

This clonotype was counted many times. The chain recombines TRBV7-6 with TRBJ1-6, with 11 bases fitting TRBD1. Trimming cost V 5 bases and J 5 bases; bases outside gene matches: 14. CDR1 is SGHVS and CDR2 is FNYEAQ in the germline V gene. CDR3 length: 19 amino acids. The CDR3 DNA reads TGTGCCAGCAGCAAGCCGGGACAGGGGGAATTTTCTAATAATTCACCCCTCCACTTT. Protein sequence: CASSKPGQGEFSNNSPLHF.

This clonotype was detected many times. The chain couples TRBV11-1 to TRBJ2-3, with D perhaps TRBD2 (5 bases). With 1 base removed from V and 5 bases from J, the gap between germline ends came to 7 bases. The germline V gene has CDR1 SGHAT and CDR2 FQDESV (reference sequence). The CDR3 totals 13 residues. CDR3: CASSLGGRDTQYF. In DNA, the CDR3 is TGTGCCAGCAGCTTAGGAGGGAGAGATACGCAGTATTTT.

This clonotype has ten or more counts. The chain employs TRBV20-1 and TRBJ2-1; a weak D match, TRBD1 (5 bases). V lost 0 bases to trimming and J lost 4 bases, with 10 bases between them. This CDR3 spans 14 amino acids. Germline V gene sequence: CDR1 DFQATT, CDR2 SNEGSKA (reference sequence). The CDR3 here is CSARDLQGYNEQFF. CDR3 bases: TGCAGTGCTAGAGATCTGCAGGGATACAATGAGCAGTTCTTC.

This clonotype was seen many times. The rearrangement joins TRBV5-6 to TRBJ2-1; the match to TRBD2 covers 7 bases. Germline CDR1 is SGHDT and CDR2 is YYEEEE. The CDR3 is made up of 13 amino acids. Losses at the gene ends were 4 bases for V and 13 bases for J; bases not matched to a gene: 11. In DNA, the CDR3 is TGTGCCAGCAGCCTGGCTGGGAGGGCGCGTCAGTTCTTC. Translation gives CASSLAGRARQFF.

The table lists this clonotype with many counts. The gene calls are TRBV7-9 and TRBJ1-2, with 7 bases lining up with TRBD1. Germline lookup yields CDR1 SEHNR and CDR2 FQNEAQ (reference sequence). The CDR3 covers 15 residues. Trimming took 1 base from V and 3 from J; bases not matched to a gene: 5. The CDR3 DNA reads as TGTGCCAGCAGCTTAGAGTCACAGGGGTACTATGGCTACACCTTC. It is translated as CASSLESQGYYGYTF.

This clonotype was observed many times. CDR3 sequence: CASSRAARIDTQYF. Written as DNA, the CDR3 is TGTGCCAGCAGTCGGGCGGCGCGTATAGATACGCAGTATTTT. This rearrangement joins TRBV27 to TRBJ2-3; D uncertain. Germline lookup yields CDR1 MNHEY and CDR2 SMNVEV (reference sequence). V was shortened by 5 bases and J by 5 bases, with 14 bases between the two germline ends. The CDR3 loop spans 14 amino acids.

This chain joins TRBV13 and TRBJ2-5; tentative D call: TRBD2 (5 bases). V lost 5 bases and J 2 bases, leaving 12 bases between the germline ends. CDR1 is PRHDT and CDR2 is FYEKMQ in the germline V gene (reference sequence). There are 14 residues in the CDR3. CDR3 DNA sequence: TGTGCCAGCAGCCCCCCCGGGAAACAAGAGACCCAGTACTTC. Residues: CASSPPGKQETQYF.

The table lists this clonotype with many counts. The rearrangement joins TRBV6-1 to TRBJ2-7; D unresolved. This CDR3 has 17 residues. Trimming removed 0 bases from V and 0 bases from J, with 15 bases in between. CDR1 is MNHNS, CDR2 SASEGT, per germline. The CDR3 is CASSEAVWVASSYEQYF. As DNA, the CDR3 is TGTGCCAGCAGTGAAGCCGTATGGGTCGCCAGCTCCTACGAGCAGTACTTC.

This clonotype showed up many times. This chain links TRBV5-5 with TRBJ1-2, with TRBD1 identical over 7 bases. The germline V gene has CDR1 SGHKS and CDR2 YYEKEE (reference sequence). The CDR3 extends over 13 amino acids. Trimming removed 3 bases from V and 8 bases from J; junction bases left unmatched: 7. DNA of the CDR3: TGTGCCAGCAGCTCGACAGGGCTCTTCGGCTACACCTTC. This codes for CASSSTGLFGYTF.

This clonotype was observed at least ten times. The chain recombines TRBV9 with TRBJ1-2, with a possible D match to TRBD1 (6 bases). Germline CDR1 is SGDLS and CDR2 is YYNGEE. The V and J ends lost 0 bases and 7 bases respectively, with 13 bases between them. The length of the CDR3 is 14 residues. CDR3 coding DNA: TGTGCCAGCAGCGTAGCGTCTCAGGGGTTTGGCTACACCTTC. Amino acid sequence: CASSVASQGFGYTF.

The CDR3 nucleotides are TGTGCCAGCAGCCCGCGTAGTAGGGATTCACCCCTCCACTTT. Residues: CASSPRSRDSPLHF. The rearrangement uses TRBV6-5 and TRBJ1-6; D gene uncertain. The V end lost 6 bases, the J end lost 8 bases, and 14 bases lay between the germline ends. The CDR3 has 14 amino acids. Germline V gene lookup returns CDR1 MNHEY and CDR2 SVGAGI.

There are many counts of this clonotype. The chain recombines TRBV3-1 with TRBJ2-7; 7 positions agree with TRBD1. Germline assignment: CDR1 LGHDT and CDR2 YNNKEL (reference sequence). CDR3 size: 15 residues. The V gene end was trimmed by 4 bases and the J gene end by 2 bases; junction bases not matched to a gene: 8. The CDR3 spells CASSLGQEKTYEQYF. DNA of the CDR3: TGTGCCAGCAGCCTCGGACAGGAGAAAACCTACGAGCAGTACTTC.

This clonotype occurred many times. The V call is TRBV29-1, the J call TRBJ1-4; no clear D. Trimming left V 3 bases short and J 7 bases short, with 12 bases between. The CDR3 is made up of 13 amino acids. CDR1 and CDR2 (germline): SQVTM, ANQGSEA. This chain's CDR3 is CSVDSGEGEKLFF. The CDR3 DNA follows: TGCAGCGTTGATAGCGGCGAAGGTGAAAAACTGTTTTTT. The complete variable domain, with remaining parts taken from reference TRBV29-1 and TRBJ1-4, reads SAVISQKPSRDICQRGTSLTIQCQVDSQVTMMFWYRQQPGQSLTLIATANQGSEATYESGFVIDKFPISRPNLTFSTLTVSNMSPEDSSIYLCSVDSGEGEKLFFGSGTQLSVL.

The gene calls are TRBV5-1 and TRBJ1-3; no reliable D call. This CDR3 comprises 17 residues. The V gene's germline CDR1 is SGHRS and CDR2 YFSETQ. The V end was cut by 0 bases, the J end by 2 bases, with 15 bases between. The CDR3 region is CASSLGAAGRPGNTIYF. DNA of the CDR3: TGCGCCAGCAGCTTGGGGGCGGCGGGCAGGCCTGGAAACACCATATATTTT.

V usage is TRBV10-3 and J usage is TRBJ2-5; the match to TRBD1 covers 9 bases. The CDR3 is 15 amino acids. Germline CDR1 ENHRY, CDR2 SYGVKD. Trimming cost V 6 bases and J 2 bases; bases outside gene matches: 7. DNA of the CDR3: TGTGCCATCAGCCAGGACAGGGGATTGCAAGAGACCCAGTACTTC. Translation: CAISQDRGLQETQYF.

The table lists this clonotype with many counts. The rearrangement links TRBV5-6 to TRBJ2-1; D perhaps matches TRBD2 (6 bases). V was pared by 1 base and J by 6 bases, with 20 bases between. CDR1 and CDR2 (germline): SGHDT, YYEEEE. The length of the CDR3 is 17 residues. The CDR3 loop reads CASSLSLRGVTTNEQFF. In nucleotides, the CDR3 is TGTGCCAGCAGCTTGTCCTTGCGCGGGGTAACTACCAATGAGCAGTTCTTC. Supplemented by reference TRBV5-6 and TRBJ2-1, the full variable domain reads DAGVTQSPTHLIKTRGQQVTLRCSPKSGHDTVSWYQQALGQGPQFIFQYYEEEERQRGNFPDRFSGHQFPNYSSELNVNALLLGDSALYLCASSLSLRGVTTNEQFFGPGTRLTVL.

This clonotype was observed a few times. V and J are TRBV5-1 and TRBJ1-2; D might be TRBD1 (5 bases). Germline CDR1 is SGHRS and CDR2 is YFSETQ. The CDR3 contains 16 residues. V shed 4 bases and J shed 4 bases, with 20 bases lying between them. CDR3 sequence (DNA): TGCGCCAGCAGCCGGGGGGACTTGGAGGGTGTCTATGGCTACACCTTC. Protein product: CASSRGDLEGVYGYTF.

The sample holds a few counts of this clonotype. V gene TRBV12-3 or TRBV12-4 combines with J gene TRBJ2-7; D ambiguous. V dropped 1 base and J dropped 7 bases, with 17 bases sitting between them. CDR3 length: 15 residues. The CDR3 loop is CASSLGQSRYNEQYF. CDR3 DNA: TGTGCCAGCAGTTTAGGTCAATCGCGATACAATGAGCAGTACTTC.

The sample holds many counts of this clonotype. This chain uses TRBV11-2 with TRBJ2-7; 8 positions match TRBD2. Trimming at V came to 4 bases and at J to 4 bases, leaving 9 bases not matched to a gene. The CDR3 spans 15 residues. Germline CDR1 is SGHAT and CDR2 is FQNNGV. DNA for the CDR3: TGTGCCAGCAGCTCGTCCGCGGGGGGTTTATACGAGCAGTACTTC. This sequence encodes CASSSSAGGLYEQYF.

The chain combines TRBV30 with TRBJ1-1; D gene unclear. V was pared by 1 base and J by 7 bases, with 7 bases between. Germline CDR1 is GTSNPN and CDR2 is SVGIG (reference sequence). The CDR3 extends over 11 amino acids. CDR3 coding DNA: TGTGCCTGGAGTGCCCCCGATGAAGCTTTCTTT. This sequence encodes CAWSAPDEAFF.

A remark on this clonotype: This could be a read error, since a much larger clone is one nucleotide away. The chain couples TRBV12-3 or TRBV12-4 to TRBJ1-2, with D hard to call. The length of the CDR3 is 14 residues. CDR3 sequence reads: CASSLMGLRNGCTF. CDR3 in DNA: TGTGCCAGCAGTTTGATGGGCCTAAGGAATGGCTGCACCTTC.